This T cell receptor beta chain was sequenced in a study of T cell changes during pregnancy in multiple sclerosis. This CDR3 contains 14 residues. Germline values: CDR1 SGHRS, CDR2 YFSETQ. The V end was cut by 7 bases, the J end by 0 bases, with 14 bases between. The protocol was immunoSEQ multiplex PCR, while the TCRdb copy is restricted to in-frame clones and leaves out a portion. The table includes under 60,000 clones, roughly 94% detected once. The specimen was CD4+ T cells from peripheral blood mononuclear cells, collected in the third trimester of pregnancy. The TCR was taken from a female donor with multiple sclerosis, enrolled in a pregnancy study. This chain uses TRBV5-1 with TRBJ2-7; D gene unclear. The CDR3 DNA reads as TGCGCCAGCCAGCTAGAATTCAGCTCCTACGAGCAGTACTTC. Amino acid sequence: CASQLEFSSYEQYF.